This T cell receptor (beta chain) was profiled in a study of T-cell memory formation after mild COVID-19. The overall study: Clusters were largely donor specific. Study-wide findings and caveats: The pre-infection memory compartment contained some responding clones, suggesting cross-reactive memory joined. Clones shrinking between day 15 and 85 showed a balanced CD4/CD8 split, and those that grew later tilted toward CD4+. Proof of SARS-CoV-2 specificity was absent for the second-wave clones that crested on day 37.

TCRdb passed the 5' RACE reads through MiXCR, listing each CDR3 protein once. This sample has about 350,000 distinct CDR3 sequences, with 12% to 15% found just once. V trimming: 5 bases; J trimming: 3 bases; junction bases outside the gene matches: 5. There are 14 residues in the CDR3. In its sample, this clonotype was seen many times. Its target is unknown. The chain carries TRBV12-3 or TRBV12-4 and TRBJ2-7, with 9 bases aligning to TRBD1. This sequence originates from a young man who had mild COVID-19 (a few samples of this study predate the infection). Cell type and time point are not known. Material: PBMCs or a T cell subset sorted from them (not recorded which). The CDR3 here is CASSAGTGNYEQYF. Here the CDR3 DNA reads TGTGCCAGCAGTGCCGGGACAGGGAACTACGAGCAGTACTTC.